One and the same sample provided the 32 T cell receptor beta chains below, sequenced in a study of tumor-infiltrating lymphocytes in primary liver carcinoma. Scientists recovered RNA and DNA together from roughly 21-30 mg of unsorted bulk tissue. A primer matching the constant region was used to make TCR beta cDNA from 500 ng of total RNA. Investigators got TCR beta libraries out of three nested multiplex PCR rounds, done with slightly modified ARM-PCR. Two initial PCR rounds of approximately 10 cycles each paired TRBV1-TRBV30 forward primers with a C-beta reverse primer. TCRdb fed the multiplex PCR reads into MiXCR, producing one record per CDR3 protein. The repertoire includes fewer than 110,000 distinct CDR3 sequences, 65% to 75% of them detected once, and 9% to 15% sits in the top ten. The sequencing sample was made of liver tumor tissue from sampling region 2. The subset was: tumor region T2, inferior pole. Every receptor here comes from a woman in her sixties or seventies with primary liver carcinoma and hepatitis B virus infection.

As concerns this clonotype: The conserved phenylalanine or tryptophan is not found at the CDR3 terminus, so this likely reflects a read error. The chain links TRBV6-2 or TRBV6-3 to TRBJ2-7; TRBD1 is a possible D gene (5 bases). V lost 7 bases and J lost 3, with 19 bases in between. The CDR3 totals 15 residues. The V gene's germline CDR1 is MNHEY and CDR2 SVGEGT. In DNA, the CDR3 is TGTGCCAGCACCTTTCGACTGGGGCAAAACTACGAGCAGTACATC. Its protein product is CASTFRLGQNYEQYI.

This clonotype occurred many times. This sequence joins TRBV6-1 and TRBJ1-5, with 9 bases fitting TRBD1. V lost 8 bases, J lost 5 bases, and 10 bases stayed unmatched. This CDR3 spans 15 amino acids. Germline V lookup: CDR1 MNHNS, CDR2 SASEGT. The CDR3 here is CASHRTGANYQPQHF. In DNA, the CDR3 is TGTGCCAGCCACCGGACAGGGGCGAATTATCAGCCCCAGCATTTT.

This chain uses TRBV10-3 with TRBJ2-5, with a weak D call TRBD2 (5 bases). Germline CDR1 ENHRY, CDR2 SYGVKD. Trimming took 4 bases from V and 1 from J, leaving 10 bases between them. The CDR3 extends over 14 amino acids. CDR3 sequence: CAISGGGGQETQYF. The DNA for the CDR3 is TGTGCCATCAGTGGTGGAGGTGGCCAAGAGACCCAGTACTTC.

As for this clonotype: This may come from a read error, since a much larger clone is one base off. The chain joins TRBV7-8 to TRBJ1-5; 9 bases fit TRBD1. The germline V gene encodes CDR1 SGHVS and CDR2 FQNEAQ. CDR3 length: 17 residues. V lost 5 bases and J lost 3; bases outside the gene matches: 11. CDR3 sequence: CASSPGTGFYTNQPQHF. For the CDR3, the DNA is TGTGCCAGCAGCCCCGGGACAGGGTTCTATACCAATCAGCCCCAGCATTTT.

The V and J genes are TRBV28 and TRBJ1-5; TRBD1 matches 7 bases. Germline trimming cut 4 bases from V and 6 bases from J; bases unmatched to any gene: 9. The CDR3 runs to 15 residues. CDR1 MDHEN and CDR2 SYDVKM come from the germline V gene. The CDR3 region has the DNA TGTGCCAGCAGTTCCGTGACAGGGAAGGGTCAGCCCCAGCATTTT. Protein sequence: CASSSVTGKGQPQHF. The whole variable domain, remainder taken from reference TRBV28 and TRBJ1-5, is DVKVTQSSRYLVKRTGEKVFLECVQDMDHENMFWYRQDPGLGLRLIYFSYDVKMKEKGDIPEGYSVSREKKERFSLILESASTNQTSMYLCASSSVTGKGQPQHFGDGTRLSIL.

Concerning this clonotype: Since the CDR3 does not end with the conserved phenylalanine or tryptophan, this likely comes from a read error. J is TRBJ2-1 and V is TRBV28; the D gene is possibly TRBD2 (5 bases). The CDR3 has 16 amino acids. Trimming took off 10 bases at V and 4 bases at J, with 23 bases between the two ends. The germline gives CDR1 MDHEN, CDR2 SYDVKM. The CDR3 loop reads CANSSLMGVRYNEQFI. CDR3 sequence (DNA): TGTGCCAACAGCTCTTTGATGGGAGTGCGATACAATGAGCAGTTCATC.

Points on this clonotype: One junction end disagrees with the germline gene, perhaps due to a read error. This sequence joins TRBV28 and TRBJ2-1; a weak D match, TRBD2 (5 bases). The CDR3 consists of 13 residues. Germline values: CDR1 MDHEN, CDR2 SYDVKM. The CDR3 region is CASRELVSGEQLF. For the CDR3, the DNA is TGTGCCAGCAGGGAACTAGTCTCGGGTGAGCAGTTATTC.

On this clonotype: A read error is possible here, since a much larger clone lies one base away. The rearrangement joins TRBV5-4 to TRBJ2-5; 7 bases fit TRBD2. Germline assignment: CDR1 SGHNT and CDR2 YYREEE (reference sequence). The CDR3 length is 14 residues. With V trimmed by 4 bases and J by 7 bases, 10 bases remained unmatched. The chain's CDR3 is CASSPRGGHVTQYF. The CDR3 DNA is TGTGCCAGCAGCCCCCGGGGAGGGCACGTGACCCAGTACTTC.

Worth noting for this clonotype: Just one base apart from a much larger clone, this may be a read error. The genes are TRBV10-3 and TRBJ2-5; D perhaps matches TRBD2 (6 bases). The germline V gene encodes CDR1 ENHRY and CDR2 SYGVKD. The length of the CDR3 is 13 residues. The CDR3: CAISGGEGETQCF. The CDR3 DNA sequence: TGTGCCATCTCCGGGGGAGAGGGAGAGACCCAGTGCTTC.

The genes are TRBV11-2 and TRBJ2-1; D is undetermined. CDR1 and CDR2 from the germline V gene are SGHAT and FQNNGV. There are 14 residues in the CDR3. The CDR3 DNA is TGTCTCAGCAGCTTAGAACGGCCACACAATGAGCAGTTCTTC. Its protein is CLSSLERPHNEQFF.

The rearrangement uses TRBV7-9 and TRBJ2-3, with D perhaps TRBD1 or TRBD2 (5 bases each). Germline values: CDR1 SEHNR, CDR2 FQNEAQ (reference sequence). The CDR3 covers 17 residues. Trimming left V 6 bases short and J 5 bases short, with 24 bases between. The DNA for the CDR3 is TGTGCCAGCAGGTTCCCCCAGGGAAGGACTCTTATAGATACGCAGTATTTT. Translated: CASRFPQGRTLIDTQYF.

Concerning this clonotype: The junction departs from the called germline gene at one end, perhaps through a read error. The V and J genes are TRBV20-1 and TRBJ1-6, with 7 bases lining up with TRBD1. This CDR3 contains 16 residues. The germline V gene encodes CDR1 DFQATT and CDR2 SNEGSKA (reference sequence). The CDR3 loop reads CTASVGTQGTNSPLHF. The CDR3 bases are TGCACTGCTAGCGTGGGTACACAGGGGACCAATTCACCCCTCCACTTT.

This chain links TRBV5-1 with TRBJ2-7; D unresolved. Germline values: CDR1 SGHRS, CDR2 YFSETQ. The ends were cut back, 0 bases at V and 6 bases at J, with 13 bases in the middle. This CDR3 region has 14 residues. The CDR3 DNA follows: TGCGCCAGCAGCTTGGCCCCGGTAGTAAGCGAGCAGTACTTC. Its protein product is CASSLAPVVSEQYF.

The chain carries TRBV6-5 and TRBJ2-7, with TRBD1 matching over 7 bases. CDR3 length equals 15 residues. Trimming removed 5 bases from V and 3 bases from J; junction bases left unmatched: 10. Germline CDR1 and CDR2: MNHEY and SVGAGI. CDR3 protein: CASSTPGDSRYEQYF. CDR3 coding DNA: TGTGCCAGCAGTACCCCCGGGGACAGCCGCTACGAGCAGTACTTC.

About this clonotype: Likely a read error: the CDR3 ends without its conserved phenylalanine or tryptophan. This rearrangement joins TRBV29-1 to TRBJ1-6; D call uncertain. Germline CDR1 and CDR2: SQVTM and ANQGSEA. The CDR3 extends over 14 amino acids. The CDR3, as DNA: TGCAGCGTCCGCGGCCTTTCGGCCCATTCACCGCTCCACTCT. This encodes CSVRGLSAHSPLHS.

By sample share, this clonotype is medium-sized. The chain joins TRBV11-2 to TRBJ2-3; a possible D gene is TRBD2 (5 bases). Germline CDR1 reads SGHAT; CDR2 reads FQNNGV. The CDR3 totals 13 residues. Trimming took off 5 bases at V and 5 bases at J, with 11 bases between the two ends. The CDR3 sequence is CASSKRLLDTQYF. The CDR3 region has the DNA TGTGCCAGCAGCAAGAGACTACTAGATACGCAGTATTTT.

Regarding this clonotype: A much larger clone differs from this one at a single base, so this may be a read error. This chain uses TRBV5-6 with TRBJ2-6; either TRBD1 or TRBD2 may supply D (5 bases each). The CDR3 spans 16 residues. Germline V lookup: CDR1 SGHDT, CDR2 YYEEEE. This CDR3 is CASSSIGRVGVNVLTF. As DNA, the CDR3 is TGTGCCAGCAGCTCGATCGGCAGGGTCGGGGTCAACGTCCTGACTTTC. The full variable domain, completed using reference TRBV5-6 and TRBJ2-6, is DAGVTQSPTHLIKTRGQQVTLRCSPKSGHDTVSWYQQALGQGPQFIFQYYEEEERQRGNFPDRFSGHQFPNYSSELNVNALLLGDSALYLCASSSIGRVGVNVLTFGAGSRLTVL.

A few counts support this clonotype. This sequence joins TRBV28 and TRBJ1-2; 9 bases align to TRBD1. Germline values: CDR1 MDHEN, CDR2 SYDVKM. With 7 bases clipped from V and 5 bases from J, the junction kept 17 bases outside the gene matches. The CDR3 covers 17 residues. The CDR3 DNA sequence: TGTGCCAGCAATCCGGGGACAGGGCCTGAAAGGAGGTATGGCTACACCTTC. Residues: CASNPGTGPERRYGYTF.

On this clonotype itself: Since the CDR3 does not end with the conserved phenylalanine or tryptophan, this likely comes from a read error. V and J are TRBV11-2 and TRBJ2-3, with TRBD2 identical over 11 bases. Germline V gene data show CDR1 as SGHAT and CDR2 as FQNNGV. The CDR3 totals 15 residues. CDR3 amino acids: CASSPGLAGPDTQYS. In DNA, the CDR3 is TGCGCCAGCAGCCCTGGACTAGCGGGCCCAGATACTCAGTATTCT.

In regard to this clonotype: A junction end diverges from the germline sequence, so it may reflect a read error. This CDR3 reads CANSPVSYGYTF. In DNA, the CDR3 is TGCGCCAACAGCCCCGTCAGCTATGGCTACACCTTC. This chain connects TRBV7-9 to TRBJ1-2; no reliable D call. This CDR3 comprises 12 residues. In germline, CDR1 is SEHNR, CDR2 FQNEAQ (reference sequence).

The sample holds many counts of this clonotype. The rearrangement links TRBV7-9 to TRBJ2-1; a possible D gene is TRBD2 (5 bases). Trimming pared 8 bases from V and 0 bases from J, leaving 8 bases between. The CDR3 loop spans 13 amino acids. CDR1 is SEHNR, CDR2 FQNEAQ, per germline (reference sequence). The CDR3 DNA reads TGTGCCAGCCGGGAAGGCTCCTACAATGAGCAGTTCTTC. Amino acids: CASREGSYNEQFF.

Details on this clonotype: This may be a read error, as it is one base from a much larger clone. V is TRBV5-1 and J is TRBJ2-6; D tentatively fits TRBD1 or TRBD2 (5 bases each). Trimming pared 0 bases from V and 5 bases from J, leaving 12 bases between. CDR3 length: 16 residues. Germline lookup yields CDR1 SGHRS and CDR2 YFSETQ. The CDR3 bases are TGCGCCAGCAGCTTGGGGGACGGGGCTAGGGCCAACGTCCTGACTTTC. Translation: CASSLGDGARANVLTF.

This clonotype was seen at least ten times. The V call is TRBV14, the J call TRBJ1-4, with TRBD1 matching 8 bases. The length of the CDR3 is 13 residues. Germline CDR1 reads SGHDN; CDR2 reads FVKESK. With V trimmed by 2 bases and J by 13 bases, 6 bases remained unmatched. The CDR3 nucleotides read TGTGCCAGCAGCCAACCTCAGGGGGCAGGACTGTTTTTT. Protein product: CASSQPQGAGLFF.

The chain carries TRBV12-3 or TRBV12-4 and TRBJ1-1; perhaps TRBD1 as D (6 bases). The CDR3 spans 12 residues. V lost 6 bases to trimming and J lost 10 bases, with 15 bases between them. This CDR3 reads CASSRDLRGAFF. CDR3 nucleotide sequence: TGTGCCAGCAGCCGGGACCTCAGGGGAGCTTTCTTT.

This clonotype was seen a handful of times. This may stem from a read error, because a much larger clone lies one nucleotide away. V and J are TRBV5-5 and TRBJ2-7; no firm D call. Trimming shortened V by 0 bases and J by 2 bases, and 9 bases separated the two germline ends. CDR1 SGHKS and CDR2 YYEKEE come from the germline V gene (reference sequence). The CDR3 extends over 14 amino acids. As DNA, the CDR3 is TGTGCCAGCAGCTTGGCTGAGTTTACCTACGAGCAGTACTTC. Residues: CASSLAEFTYEQYF.

Regarding this clonotype: Mismatch with germline at one junction end may stem from a read error. The chain links TRBV11-2 to TRBJ2-1; 10 positions agree with TRBD2. The CDR3 extends over 17 amino acids. CDR1 is SGHAT and CDR2 is FQNNGV in the germline V gene. In DNA, the CDR3 is TGTGCCAGCAGCTTAGGTCTGGTAGCGGGGGGACCGAATGTGCAGTTCTTC. Amino acid sequence: CASSLGLVAGGPNVQFF.

Comments on this clonotype: The final CDR3 position lacks the conserved phenylalanine or tryptophan, pointing to a likely read error. The CDR3 sequence is CASSPRTGWEQYY. The CDR3 region has the DNA TGTGCCAGCAGTCCCCGGACAGGGTGGGAGCAGTACTAC. The V call is TRBV6-1, the J call TRBJ2-7, with 8 bases matching TRBD1. The CDR3 totals 13 residues. V shed 5 bases and J 7 bases; nucleotides not matched to a gene: 7. Germline CDR1 is MNHNS and CDR2 is SASEGT.

Note on this clonotype: The final CDR3 position lacks the conserved phenylalanine or tryptophan, pointing to a likely read error. The V gene is TRBV11-2, the J gene TRBJ2-3, with D tentatively TRBD2 (7 bases). The germline V gene has CDR1 SGHAT and CDR2 FQNNGV. The CDR3 spans 19 residues. The V end lost 10 bases, the J end lost 1 base, and 30 bases lay between the germline ends. Here the CDR3 reads CANIPERGGYSGRTDTQYL. The CDR3 DNA follows: TGTGCCAACATCCCCGAGAGGGGGGGATATAGCGGTCGCACAGATACGCAGTATCTT.

J is TRBJ2-5 and V is TRBV11-2; D not resolved. From germline, CDR1 is SGHAT and CDR2 FQNNGV. Trimming shortened V by 5 bases and J by 3 bases, and 13 bases separated the two germline ends. CDR3 length equals 14 residues. The CDR3 DNA follows: TGTGCCAGCAGCGTAGGGAAGCTAAAAGAGACCCAGTACTTC. The encoded protein is CASSVGKLKETQYF.

This clonotype was seen at least ten times. The chain joins TRBV7-9 to TRBJ2-7, with D possibly TRBD2 on 5 matching bases. Trimming pared 3 bases from V and 5 bases from J, leaving 17 bases between. The CDR3 contains 15 residues. CDR1 is SEHNR and CDR2 is FQNEAQ in the germline V gene (reference sequence). The CDR3 here is CASSLFPRRSHEQYF. CDR3 DNA: TGTGCCAGCAGCTTGTTCCCTCGGAGGAGCCACGAGCAGTACTTC.

This clonotype is medium-sized. CDR3: CASSGPGGEQYF. CDR3 in DNA: TGTGCCAGCAGTGGCCCAGGAGGCGAGCAGTACTTC. The chain is built from TRBV6-5 and TRBJ2-7, with a tentative D call TRBD2 (5 bases). V was trimmed by 5 bases and J by 6 bases, leaving 11 bases between them. The CDR3 is made up of 12 amino acids. Germline CDR1 and CDR2: MNHEY and SVGAGI.

V gene TRBV11-2 combines with J gene TRBJ2-1; TRBD2 agrees at 14 bases. Unmatched junction bases numbered 15, after V lost 6 bases and J lost 11 bases. Germline V gene lookup returns CDR1 SGHAT and CDR2 FQNNGV. CDR3 size: 17 residues. This chain's CDR3 is CASSRRLAGGPGDKQFF. DNA of the CDR3: TGTGCCAGCAGTAGGAGACTAGCGGGAGGGCCTGGGGATAAGCAGTTCTTC.